The present TCR beta chain was sequenced within a study of CDR3 diversity in severe acne. In TCRdb, the PCR reads were re-called with MiXCR into one record per CDR3 protein. The sample contains tens of thousands of distinct CDR3 sequences, 49% of which appear only once. A note on this clonotype: At one boundary the junction diverges from the germline segment, which might be a read error.

The CDR3 has 14 amino acids. Germline-derived CDR1 and CDR2 are SSHAT and FNYEAQ (reference sequence). Sequencing used blood. This clonotype was obtained from a male donor with severe acne vulgaris. V gene TRBV7-7 combines with J gene TRBJ2-5; TRBD2 matches 11 bases. The CDR3 spells CASSLTSGTETQYF. The DNA for the CDR3 is TGTGCTAGCAGCCTGACTAGCGGGACGGAGACCCAGTACTTC. Variable domain in full (rest from reference TRBV7-7 and TRBJ2-5): GAGVSQSPRYKVTKRGQDVTLRCDPISSHATLYWYQQALGQGPEFLTYFNYEAQPDKSGLPSDRFSAERPEGSISTLTIQRTEQRDSAMYRCASSLTSGTETQYFGPGTRLLVL.